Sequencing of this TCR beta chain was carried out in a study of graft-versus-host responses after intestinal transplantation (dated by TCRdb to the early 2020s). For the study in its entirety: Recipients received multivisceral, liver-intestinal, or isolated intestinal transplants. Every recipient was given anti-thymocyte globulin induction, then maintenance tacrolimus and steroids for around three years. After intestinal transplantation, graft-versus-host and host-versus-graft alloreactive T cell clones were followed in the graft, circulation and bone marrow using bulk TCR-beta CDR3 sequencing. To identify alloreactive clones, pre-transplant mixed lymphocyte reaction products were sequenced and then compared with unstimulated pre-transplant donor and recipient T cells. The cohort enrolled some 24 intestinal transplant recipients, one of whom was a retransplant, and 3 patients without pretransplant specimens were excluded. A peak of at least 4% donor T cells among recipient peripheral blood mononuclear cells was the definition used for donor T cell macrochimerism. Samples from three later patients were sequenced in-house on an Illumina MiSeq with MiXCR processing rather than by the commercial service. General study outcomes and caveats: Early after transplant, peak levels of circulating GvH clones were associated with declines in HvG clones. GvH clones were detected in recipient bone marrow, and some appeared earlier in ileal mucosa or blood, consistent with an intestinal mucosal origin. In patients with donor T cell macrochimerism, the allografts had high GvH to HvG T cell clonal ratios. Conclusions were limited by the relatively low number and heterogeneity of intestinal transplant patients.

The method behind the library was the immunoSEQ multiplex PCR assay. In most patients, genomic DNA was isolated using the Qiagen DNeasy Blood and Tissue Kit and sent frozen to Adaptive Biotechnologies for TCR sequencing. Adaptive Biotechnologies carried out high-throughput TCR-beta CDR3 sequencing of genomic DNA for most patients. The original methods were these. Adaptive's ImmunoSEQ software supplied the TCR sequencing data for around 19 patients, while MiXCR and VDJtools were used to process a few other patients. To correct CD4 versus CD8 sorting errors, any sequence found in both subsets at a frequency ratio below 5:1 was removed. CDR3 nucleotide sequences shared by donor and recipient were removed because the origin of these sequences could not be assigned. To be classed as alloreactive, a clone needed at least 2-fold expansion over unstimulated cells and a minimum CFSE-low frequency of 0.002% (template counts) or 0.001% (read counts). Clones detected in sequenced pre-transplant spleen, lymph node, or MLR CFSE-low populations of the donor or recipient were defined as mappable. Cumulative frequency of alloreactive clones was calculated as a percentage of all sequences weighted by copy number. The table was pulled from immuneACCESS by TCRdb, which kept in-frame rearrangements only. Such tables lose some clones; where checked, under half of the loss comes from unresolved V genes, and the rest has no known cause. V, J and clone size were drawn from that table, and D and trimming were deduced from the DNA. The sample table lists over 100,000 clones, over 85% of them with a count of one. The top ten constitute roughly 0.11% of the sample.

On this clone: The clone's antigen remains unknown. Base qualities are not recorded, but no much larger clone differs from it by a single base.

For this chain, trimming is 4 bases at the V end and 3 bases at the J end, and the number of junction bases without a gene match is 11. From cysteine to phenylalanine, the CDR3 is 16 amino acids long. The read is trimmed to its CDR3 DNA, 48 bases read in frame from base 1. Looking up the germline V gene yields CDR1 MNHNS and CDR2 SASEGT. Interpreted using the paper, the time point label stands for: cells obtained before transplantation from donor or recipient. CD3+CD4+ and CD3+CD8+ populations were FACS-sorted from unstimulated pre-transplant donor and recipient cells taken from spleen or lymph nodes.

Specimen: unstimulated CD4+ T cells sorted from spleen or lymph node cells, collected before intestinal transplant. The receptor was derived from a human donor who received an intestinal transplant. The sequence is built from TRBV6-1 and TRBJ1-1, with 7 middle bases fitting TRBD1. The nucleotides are TGTGCCAGCAGTGGTAGAGGGGGCCGTAGAGACACTGAAGCTTTCTTT. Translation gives CASSGRGGRRDTEAFF.